The 8 T cell receptor beta chains below come from one sample, sequenced in a study of T cell responses to AZD1222 COVID-19 vaccine. Sequenced by immunoSEQ multiplex PCR; TCRdb stores in-frame clones only, minus some. This sample has 110,000 to 150,000 clones, with over 75% found just once. Material: peripheral blood, obtained on day 0 of AZD1222 vaccination. The receptors originated from an adult in good health.

This clone was counted only a few times. The chain employs TRBV24-1 and TRBJ2-7; no firm D call. In germline, CDR1 is KGHDR, CDR2 SFDVKD. Trimming removed 4 bases from V and 5 bases from J, with 11 bases in between. The CDR3 runs 13 residues. CDR3 in amino acids: CATSDSDSNEQYF. The CDR3 DNA reads as TGTGCCACCAGTGACTCGGATTCCAACGAGCAGTACTTC.

V is TRBV6-5 and J is TRBJ2-5, with TRBD2 matching 7 bases. Unmatched junction bases numbered 12, after V lost 7 bases and J lost 4 bases. Germline CDR1 and CDR2: MNHEY and SVGAGI. The CDR3 covers 15 residues. The CDR3 here is CASNRVWGGGETQYF. The CDR3, as DNA: TGTGCCAGCAATCGCGTTTGGGGGGGAGGAGAGACCCAGTACTTC.

This rearrangement joins TRBV6-4 to TRBJ1-2; D unclear. The germline V and J ends were trimmed by 1 base and 3 bases, with 0 bases remaining between them. Per germline, CDR1 MRHNA and CDR2 SNTAGT. The CDR3 is 11 residues long. CDR3 in amino acids: CASSDYYGYTF. The CDR3 DNA is TGTGCCAGCAGTGACTACTATGGCTACACCTTC.

The chain has TRBV28 and TRBJ1-1; D gene unclear. V was pared by 5 bases and J by 0 bases, with 7 bases between. The CDR3 loop spans 13 amino acids. Germline V gene sequence: CDR1 MDHEN, CDR2 SYDVKM. The CDR3 loop reads CASSRGLNTEAFF. For the CDR3, the DNA is TGTGCCAGCAGTAGAGGTTTGAACACTGAAGCTTTCTTT.

V gene TRBV3-1 (or the pseudogene TRBV3-2) combines with J gene TRBJ1-1; D possibly corresponds to TRBD1 (6 bases). V lost 5 bases and J lost 11, with 18 bases in between. Germline V CDR1 and CDR2: LGHDT, YNNKEL (reference sequence). The CDR3 consists of 13 residues. CDR3 bases: TGTGCCAGCAGCACGTTCCAGGGGAGAATTGCTTTCTTT. It translates to CASSTFQGRIAFF.

The V call is TRBV27, the J call TRBJ2-3, with D tentatively TRBD2 (5 bases). In germline, CDR1 is MNHEY, CDR2 SMNVEV (reference sequence). The CDR3 consists of 18 residues. Trimming pared 0 bases from V and 4 bases from J, leaving 20 bases between. CDR3 loop: CASSLSADRTWRADTQYF. CDR3 in DNA: TGTGCCAGCAGTTTATCGGCGGACCGCACCTGGCGGGCAGATACGCAGTATTTT.

This chain uses TRBV3-1 (or the pseudogene TRBV3-2) with TRBJ1-1; 9 nucleotides match TRBD1. The length of the CDR3 is 14 residues. Germline values: CDR1 LGHDT, CDR2 YNNKEL (reference sequence). Unmatched junction bases numbered 2, after V lost 2 bases and J lost 4 bases. CDR3 protein: CASSQPGQGTEAFF. Here the CDR3 DNA reads TGTGCCAGCAGCCAACCGGGACAGGGCACTGAAGCTTTCTTT.

CDR3 protein: CATFAGEGYEQYF. For the CDR3, the DNA is TGTGCCACCTTTGCGGGGGAAGGATACGAGCAGTACTTC. The chain employs TRBV18 and TRBJ2-7; 7 bases fit TRBD2. Per germline, CDR1 KGHSH and CDR2 LQKENI. Trimming removed 10 bases from V and 4 bases from J; junction bases left unmatched: 10. This CDR3 comprises 13 residues.